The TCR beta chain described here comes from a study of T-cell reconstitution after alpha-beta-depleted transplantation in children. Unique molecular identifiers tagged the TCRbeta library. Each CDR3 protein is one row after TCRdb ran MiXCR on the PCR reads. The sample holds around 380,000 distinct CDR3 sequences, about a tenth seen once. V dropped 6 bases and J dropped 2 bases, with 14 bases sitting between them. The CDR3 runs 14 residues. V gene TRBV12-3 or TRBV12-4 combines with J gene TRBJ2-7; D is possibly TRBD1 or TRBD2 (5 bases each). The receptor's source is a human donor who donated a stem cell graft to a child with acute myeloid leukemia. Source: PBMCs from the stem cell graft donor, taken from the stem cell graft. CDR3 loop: CASREYGDAYEQYF. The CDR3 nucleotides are TGTGCCAGCAGAGAATACGGGGACGCCTACGAGCAGTACTTC.